The 2 T cell receptor beta chains presented below share a single source sample, sequenced in a study of beta chain features in type 1 diabetes. For these TCRs, the target antigens are not known. Findings and limits, study-wide: TCRB CDR3s were moderately but significantly shorter in Type 1 diabetes patients in all four CD4+ subsets.

The whole isolated RNA underwent reverse transcription, so sequencing captured expressed TCRB transcripts. Repertoires were generated with immunoSEQ multiplex PCR, while TCRdb's copy carries only in-frame clones and drops some. This table has around 250,000 clones, about 15% appearing once. The sample was naive CD4+ T cells from blood. These receptors originate from a young man with type 1 diabetes.

The V and J genes are TRBV2 and TRBJ1-1, with 7 bases that match TRBD1. This CDR3 contains 12 residues. The germline CDR1 and CDR2 sequences are SNHLY and FYNNEI. With 5 bases clipped from V and 6 bases from J, the junction kept 3 bases outside the gene matches. The CDR3 loop is CASSYRGPEAFF. CDR3 bases: TGTGCCAGCAGTTACAGGGGCCCTGAAGCTTTCTTT.

In its sample, this clone was seen a few times. The chain links TRBV7-9 to TRBJ2-5, with unresolved D. The CDR3 has 16 residues. CDR1 and CDR2 (germline): SEHNR, FQNEAQ (reference sequence). V shed 1 base and J shed 0 bases, with 12 bases lying between them. The DNA of the CDR3 is TGTGCCAGCAGCTTAGGGGCTAAGCCGTACCAAGAGACCCAGTACTTC. Translation gives CASSLGAKPYQETQYF.